These T cell receptor beta chains were read from a single sample in a study of T cells after yellow fever vaccination. TCRdb analysed the 5' RACE reads with MiXCR anew, one entry per CDR3 protein. The sample has nearly 550,000 distinct CDR3 sequences; 19% are singletons. Here the sequenced sample was PBMCs, taken 15 days after the yellow fever booster vaccination. The source of these receptors is a man between 25 and 39 years old who received the YFV17D yellow fever vaccine. The CDR3 runs from the conserved cysteine through the conserved F or W. D genes are given only for firm matches. Rows give clone size only sometimes, using once, few, many, or a class for an expanded clone.

j_call | clone_size | d_call | v_call | cdr3_aa | cdr3_nt
TRBJ2-1 | NA | NA | TRBV7-2 | CASSLVEHEQFF | TGTGCCAGCAGCTTGGTAGAGCATGAGCAGTTCTTC
TRBJ2-3 | NA | NA | TRBV5-1 | CASSLARRDTQYF | TGCGCCAGCAGCTTGGCCCGTAGAGATACGCAGTATTTT
TRBJ2-7 | few | TRBD1 | TRBV7-9 | CASSSARQGATEQYF | TGTGCCAGCAGCTCCGCGAGACAGGGGGCAACCGAGCAGTACTTC
TRBJ1-1 | few | NA | TRBV5-1 | CASSLADRNTEAFF | TGCGCCAGCAGCTTGGCGGACAGGAACACTGAAGCTTTCTTT
TRBJ2-2 | NA | NA | TRBV5-1 | CASSVANNANTGELFF | TGCGCCAGCAGCGTAGCCAATAACGCGAACACCGGGGAGCTGTTTTTT
TRBJ1-2 | NA | NA | TRBV7-9 | CASTSSGADTGGYTF | TGTGCCAGCACCTCTTCCGGCGCGGATACTGGAGGCTACACCTTC
TRBJ2-7 | NA | NA | TRBV3-1 | CASSQDRDSPYEQYF | TGTGCCAGCAGCCAAGACCGGGACTCCCCCTACGAGCAGTACTTC
TRBJ2-5 | NA | NA | TRBV5-1 | CASQEGNPDKETQYF | TGCGCCAGCCAGGAGGGGAACCCAGACAAAGAGACCCAGTACTTC
TRBJ2-5 | NA | TRBD1 | TRBV7-8 | CASSSGQSGTQYF | TGTGCCAGCAGCTCGGGACAGTCTGGGACCCAGTACTTC
TRBJ2-6 | NA | NA | TRBV12-3/TRBV12-4 | CASRRSSNGANVLTF | TGTGCCAGCAGACGGTCTAGTAACGGGGCCAACGTCCTGACTTTC
TRBJ1-1 | NA | NA | TRBV6-5 | CASRAGHLEAFF | TGTGCCAGCAGGGCCGGACATCTCGAAGCTTTCTTT
TRBJ2-1 | few | NA | TRBV20-1 | CSARGPQTGSSYNEQFF | TGCAGTGCTAGAGGGCCCCAAACGGGAAGCTCCTACAATGAGCAGTTCTTC
TRBJ2-5 | few | NA | TRBV29-1 | CSVEQGAETQYF | TGCAGCGTTGAACAGGGTGCGGAGACCCAGTACTTC
TRBJ2-3 | few | TRBD1 | TRBV7-8 | CASSYVGQLPDTQYF | TGTGCCAGCAGCTACGTGGGACAGCTACCAGATACGCAGTATTTT
TRBJ2-1 | few | TRBD2 | TRBV4-2 | CASSRSGRASYNEQFF | TGTGCCAGCAGTCGTAGCGGGAGGGCCTCCTACAATGAGCAGTTCTTC
TRBJ1-1 | NA | NA | TRBV7-3 | CASSQLGLGGGTEAFF | TGTGCCAGCAGCCAATTGGGGTTGGGGGGAGGCACTGAAGCTTTCTTT
TRBJ2-1 | NA | TRBD2 | TRBV2 | CASRLAGGLYEQFF | TGTGCCAGCAGGTTAGCGGGAGGGCTCTATGAGCAGTTCTTC
TRBJ2-1 | NA | TRBD2 | TRBV2 | CAISGAGEWANEQFF | TGTGCCATCTCCGGGGCGGGGGAGTGGGCCAATGAGCAGTTCTTC
TRBJ1-1 | few | NA | TRBV29-1 | CSASTEAFF | TGCAGCGCGTCTACTGAAGCTTTCTTT
TRBJ2-1 | few | TRBD2 | TRBV5-1 | CASSFASGPYNEQFF | TGCGCCAGCAGCTTTGCTAGCGGTCCCTACAATGAGCAGTTCTTC
TRBJ2-1 | NA | TRBD2 | TRBV6-2/TRBV6-3 | CASLGLAGGLEQFF | TGTGCCAGCTTAGGGCTAGCGGGAGGTCTTGAGCAGTTCTTC
TRBJ2-3 | NA | TRBD1 | TRBV10-3 | CAITDRGPDTQYF | TGTGCCATCACTGACAGGGGGCCAGATACGCAGTATTTT
TRBJ1-6 | NA | NA | TRBV6-5 | CASSYETPGRLDSPLHF | TGTGCCAGCAGTTACGAGACCCCCGGCCGCCTCGATTCACCCCTCCACTTT
TRBJ1-1 | few | NA | TRBV12-3/TRBV12-4 | CASSLEMKWGTEAFF | TGTGCCAGCAGTTTAGAGATGAAATGGGGCACTGAAGCTTTCTTT
TRBJ2-2 | medium-sized | TRBD1 | TRBV6-5 | CASSSGTGSPTGELFF | TGTGCCAGCAGCTCCGGGACAGGGAGCCCCACCGGGGAGCTGTTTTTT
TRBJ1-5 | NA | TRBD1 | TRBV12-3/TRBV12-4 | CASTAGQPNQPQHF | TGTGCCAGCACCGCGGGACAGCCCAATCAGCCCCAGCATTTT
TRBJ2-3 | few | NA | TRBV7-2 | CASSSVWTQSSTDTQYF | TGTGCCAGCAGCTCGGTCTGGACTCAGAGTAGCACAGATACGCAGTATTTT
TRBJ2-3 | NA | TRBD2 | TRBV3-1 | CASSLGDYSTDTQYF | TGTGCCAGCAGCCTAGGGGACTACAGCACAGATACGCAGTATTTT
TRBJ2-5 | few | TRBD1 | TRBV10-3 | CAISERGDREETQYF | TGTGCCATCAGTGAAAGGGGGGACAGGGAAGAGACCCAGTACTTC
TRBJ2-5 | NA | TRBD1 | TRBV7-9 | CASSSQPENRGEETQYF | TGTGCCAGCAGCTCACAACCTGAGAACAGGGGGGAAGAGACCCAGTACTTC
TRBJ2-5 | NA | NA | TRBV18 | CASSPLGRVETQYF | TGTGCCAGCTCACCACTTGGCAGGGTCGAGACCCAGTACTTC
TRBJ2-7 | NA | NA | TRBV20-1 | CSAREVAYEQYF | TGCAGTGCTAGAGAAGTGGCCTACGAGCAGTACTTC
TRBJ1-2 | few | NA | TRBV5-4 | CASPDGVYGYTF | TGTGCCAGCCCCGACGGGGTCTATGGCTACACCTTC
TRBJ2-1 | few | TRBD2 | TRBV24-1 | CATSDRPALRGRGAAEQFF | TGTGCCACCAGTGACCGCCCTGCTCTTCGCGGGAGGGGGGCAGCTGAGCAGTTCTTC
TRBJ2-3 | few | NA | TRBV24-1 | CATLIPSYTDTQYF | TGTGCCACCTTAATCCCCAGCTACACAGATACGCAGTATTTT
TRBJ1-2 | NA | TRBD1 | TRBV28 | CASSTTGTGGGGYTF | TGTGCCAGCAGCACAACCGGGACAGGAGGCGGGGGCTACACCTTC
TRBJ2-7 | few | TRBD1 | TRBV6-1 | CASSPRGSGQYYEQYF | TGTGCCAGCAGTCCCCGAGGTTCGGGACAGTACTACGAGCAGTACTTC
TRBJ2-2 | NA | NA | TRBV12-3/TRBV12-4 | CASSSYGSTGELFF | TGTGCCAGCAGTTCGTACGGGTCCACCGGGGAGCTGTTTTTT
TRBJ2-1 | few | NA | TRBV7-8 | CASSLLSGSSYNEQFF | TGTGCCAGCAGCTTATTGTCCGGTAGCTCCTACAATGAGCAGTTCTTC
TRBJ2-2 | few | TRBD2 | TRBV6-5 | CASSYVLSGRAGVSGELFF | TGTGCCAGCAGTTACGTGCTGAGCGGGAGGGCCGGGGTCAGCGGGGAGCTGTTTTTT
TRBJ2-7 | NA | NA | TRBV28 | CASSSPRRGQYF | TGTGCCAGCAGTTCGCCCAGACGCGGGCAGTACTTC
TRBJ2-3 | NA | TRBD2 | TRBV20-1 | CSAIRTSGSADTQYF | TGCAGTGCTATTCGGACTAGCGGGAGTGCAGATACGCAGTATTTT
TRBJ1-2 | few | NA | TRBV20-1 | CSAATGNYGYTF | TGCAGTGCTGCCACAGGGAATTATGGCTACACCTTC
TRBJ2-1 | few | TRBD1 | TRBV6-2/TRBV6-3 | CASSYRDRGRVLSYNEQFF | TGTGCCAGCAGTTATCGGGACAGGGGGCGGGTTCTCTCCTACAATGAGCAGTTCTTC
TRBJ2-7 | NA | NA | TRBV18 | CASSPMRSLYEQYF | TGTGCCAGCTCACCAATGCGGAGCCTCTACGAGCAGTACTTC
TRBJ2-7 | few | NA | TRBV4-1 | CASSHPWTASYEQYF | TGCGCCAGCAGCCACCCCTGGACGGCCTCCTACGAGCAGTACTTC
TRBJ2-5 | NA | TRBD1 | TRBV29-1 | CSVPTGGPETQYF | TGCAGCGTTCCTACAGGGGGCCCAGAGACCCAGTACTTC
TRBJ2-5 | few | NA | TRBV5-4 | CASSLVTNKETQYF | TGTGCCAGCAGCTTGGTAACCAATAAAGAGACCCAGTACTTC
TRBJ2-5 | few | TRBD1 | TRBV12-3/TRBV12-4 | CASSFQGDGETQYF | TGTGCCAGCAGTTTCCAGGGGGACGGAGAGACCCAGTACTTC
TRBJ2-1 | NA | TRBD2 | TRBV20-1 | CVPGKSSGRESEQFF | TGCGTCCCCGGGAAGTCTAGCGGGCGAGAAAGTGAGCAGTTCTTC
TRBJ2-5 | NA | TRBD1 | TRBV20-1 | CSARKGTGSETQYF | TGCAGTGCTAGAAAGGGGACAGGGAGTGAGACCCAGTACTTC
TRBJ2-1 | NA | NA | TRBV4-3 | CASKDRPRNEQFF | TGCGCCAGCAAGGACAGACCGCGCAATGAGCAGTTCTTC
TRBJ2-7 | few | NA | TRBV20-1 | CSARGGRGSAYEQYF | TGCAGTGCTAGGGGGGGAAGGGGTTCGGCCTACGAGCAGTACTTC
TRBJ1-2 | many | NA | TRBV30 | CAHNGLGSYGYTF | TGTGCCCATAACGGCCTCGGCTCCTATGGCTACACCTTC
TRBJ2-7 | NA | TRBD2 | TRBV5-6 | CASSPAGGGPYEQYF | TGTGCCAGCAGCCCCGCGGGAGGAGGACCCTACGAGCAGTACTTC
TRBJ2-7 | few | TRBD1 | TRBV29-1 | CSVGTGGTEQYF | TGCAGCGTCGGGACAGGGGGCACCGAGCAGTACTTC
TRBJ1-2 | NA | TRBD1 | TRBV14 | CASSKDRCRGLTGYTF | TGTGCCAGCAGCAAAGACAGGTGCAGGGGGCTTACGGGCTACACCTTC
TRBJ2-3 | NA | TRBD2 | TRBV20-1 | CSASQRGRAWATDTQYF | TGCAGTGCTAGTCAGCGCGGGAGGGCTTGGGCCACAGATACGCAGTATTTT
TRBJ1-2 | few | TRBD1 | TRBV7-9 | CASSPGTGSYGYTF | TGTGCCAGCAGCCCCGGGACAGGGTCCTATGGCTACACCTTC